This T cell receptor (beta chain) was documented in a study of T cell changes during pregnancy in multiple sclerosis. The CDR3 is 14 residues long. Germline values: CDR1 SGHRS, CDR2 YFSETQ. V lost 0 bases, J lost 6 bases, and 13 bases lay in between. Using immunoSEQ multiplex PCR, the repertoire was profiled, and TCRdb retains in-frame clones only, with some absent. The table lists around 100,000 clones, around nine tenths of them singletons, with around 1.2% in the top ten. V is TRBV5-1 and J is TRBJ2-7, with TRBD1 as a possible D gene (6 bases). The source of this sequence is a female donor with multiple sclerosis, enrolled in a pregnancy study. The source material was peripheral blood, sampled in the second trimester of pregnancy. CDR3 residues: CASSLAPGAAEQYF. As DNA, the CDR3 is TGCGCCAGCAGCTTGGCCCCAGGGGCGGCCGAGCAGTACTTC.